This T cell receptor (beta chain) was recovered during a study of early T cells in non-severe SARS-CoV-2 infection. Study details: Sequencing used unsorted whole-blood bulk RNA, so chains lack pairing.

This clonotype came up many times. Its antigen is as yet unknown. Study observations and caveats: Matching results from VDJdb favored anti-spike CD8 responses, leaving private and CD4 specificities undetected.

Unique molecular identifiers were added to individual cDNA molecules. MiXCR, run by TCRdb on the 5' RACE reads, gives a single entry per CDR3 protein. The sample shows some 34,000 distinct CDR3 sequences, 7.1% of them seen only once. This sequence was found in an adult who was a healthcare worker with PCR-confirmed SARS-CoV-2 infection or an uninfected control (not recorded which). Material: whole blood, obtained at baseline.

This chain's CDR3 is CASCRSPGELFF. The CDR3 nucleotides are TGTGCCAGTTGCAGGTCCCCCGGGGAGCTGTTTTTT. The chain combines TRBV19 with TRBJ2-2; D remains unclear. The CDR3 covers 12 residues. CDR1 is LNHDA and CDR2 is SQIVND in the germline V gene (reference sequence). The ends were cut back, 8 bases at V and 6 bases at J, with 10 bases in the middle.